The 25 T cell receptor beta chains below come from one sample, sequenced in a study of post-analysis software for immune sequencing data (dated by TCRdb to 2015 to 2017). Study-level results and caveats: Patients showed significantly higher frequencies than controls for a handful of TRBV segments, among them TRBV5-6, TRBV5-1 and TRBV20-1.

These receptors lack a known antigen. Libraries were built with PCR. The sequencer listed for this sample is Illumina HiSeq 2500. To reduce PCR and sequencing biases, unique molecular identifiers were built into the TCR beta cDNA libraries. TCRdb reanalyzed the raw reads on its own, using fastp at Q25 for trimming and MiXCR for clone calling, and kept in-frame beta chains. Rows with a matching CDR3 protein are joined into one entry that keeps the most common DNA and genes. The sample has some 690,000 distinct CDR3 sequences on record, roughly 29% of them singletons. Of the sample, 0.5% to 0.6% falls within the top ten clones. The sample was blood. The receptors were sampled from a girl aged 5 to 17 with multiple sclerosis.

V usage is TRBV29-1 and J usage is TRBJ1-2, with D unresolved. V was clipped by 2 bases and J by 1 base, with 11 bases between them. The germline gives CDR1 SQVTM, CDR2 ANQGSEA. This CDR3 spans 14 amino acids. CDR3 amino acids: CSVETAMGNYGYTF. In DNA, the CDR3 is TGCAGCGTTGAAACGGCGATGGGTAACTATGGCTACACCTTC.

This rearrangement joins TRBV5-1 to TRBJ2-1; 14 nucleotides agree with TRBD2. V lost 4 bases, J lost 4 bases, and 7 bases stayed unmatched. The CDR3 covers 17 residues. CDR1 is SGHRS, CDR2 YFSETQ, per germline. The CDR3 protein is CASSALGTSGGYNEQFF. As DNA, the CDR3 is TGCGCCAGCAGCGCATTAGGGACTAGCGGGGGATACAATGAGCAGTTCTTC.

This clonotype was counted only a few times. The V gene is TRBV28, the J gene TRBJ2-3; 9 nucleotides line up with TRBD1. V lost 7 bases to trimming and J lost 5 bases; unmatched junction nucleotides: 4. The CDR3 is 13 residues long. Germline assignment: CDR1 MDHEN and CDR2 SYDVKM. Written as DNA, the CDR3 is TGTGCCAGCACACAGGGGGCTGAAGATACGCAGTATTTT. It encodes CASTQGAEDTQYF.

This clonotype was picked up a small number of times. DNA of the CDR3: TGCGCCAGCAGCCTCCGCGGGGACGAGACCCAGTACTTC. It specifies CASSLRGDETQYF. The gene calls are TRBV5-1 and TRBJ2-5; tentative D call: TRBD2 (6 bases). The CDR3 covers 13 residues. Trimming took 4 bases from V and 5 from J, leaving 12 bases between them. Germline V lookup: CDR1 SGHRS, CDR2 YFSETQ.

The chain uses TRBV9 and TRBJ2-7; 8 bases fit TRBD1. Germline V gene data show CDR1 as SGDLS and CDR2 as YYNGEE. V trimming: 4 bases; J trimming: 5 bases; junction bases outside the gene matches: 8. This CDR3 has 14 residues. DNA for the CDR3: TGTGCCAGCAGCACTCAGGGGGCGCCCGACGAGCAGTACTTC. Translated: CASSTQGAPDEQYF.

Regarding this clonotype: The conserved phenylalanine or tryptophan normally closing the CDR3 is absent here, so this likely arose from a read error. The chain carries TRBV11-2 and TRBJ1-5; no reliable D call. The V and J ends lost 1 base and 4 bases respectively, with 5 bases between them. This CDR3 is 13 amino acids long. CDR1 and CDR2 (germline): SGHAT, FQNNGV. CDR3: CASSLAWNQPQHC. The DNA for the CDR3 is TGTGCCAGCAGCTTAGCCTGGAATCAGCCCCAGCATTGT.

The chain joins TRBV5-1 to TRBJ1-1; 8 bases map to TRBD1. The CDR3 is 15 amino acids. Unmatched junction bases numbered 7, after V lost 4 bases and J lost 2 bases. Per the germline V gene, CDR1 is SGHRS and CDR2 is YFSETQ. DNA of the CDR3: TGCGCCAGCAGCACACGGACAGGGAGAAACACTGAAGCTTTCTTT. Residues: CASSTRTGRNTEAFF.

The chain's CDR3 is CASSSPRPPGGTDTQYF. The CDR3 region has the DNA TGTGCCAGCAGTTCACCCCGACCCCCTGGGGGCACAGATACGCAGTATTTT. The V and J genes are TRBV27 and TRBJ2-3; D unclear. The CDR3 covers 17 residues. The germline gives CDR1 MNHEY, CDR2 SMNVEV (reference sequence). Trimming left V 4 bases short and J 1 base short, with 18 bases between.

Notes on this clonotype: The germline gene is not matched at one end of the junction; a read error may be the cause. This CDR3 is CATSRDYNERFF. For the CDR3, the DNA is TGTGCCACCAGCAGAGACTACAATGAGCGGTTCTTC. The chain carries TRBV15 and TRBJ2-1; unclear D gene. The germline CDR1 and CDR2 sequences are LNHNV and YYDKDF (reference sequence). This CDR3 has 12 amino acids. The complete variable domain, with remaining parts taken from reference TRBV15 and TRBJ2-1, reads DAMVIQNPRYQVTQFGKPVTLSCSQTLNHNVMYWYQQKSSQAPKLLFHYYDKDFNNEADTPDNFQSRRPNTSFCFLDIRSPGLGDTAMYLCATSRDYNERFFGPGTRLTVL.

The chain is built from TRBV7-9 and TRBJ2-7; 10 nucleotides align to TRBD2. The CDR3 has 14 amino acids. The ends lost 5 bases at V and 2 bases at J; junction bases unmatched: 3. The germline V gene encodes CDR1 SEHNR and CDR2 FQNEAQ (reference sequence). CDR3: CASSVSGRAYEQYF. CDR3 nucleotide sequence: TGTGCCAGCAGCGTGAGCGGGAGGGCCTACGAGCAGTACTTC. The whole variable domain, remainder taken from reference TRBV7-9 and TRBJ2-7, is DTGVSQNPRHKITKRGQNVTFRCDPISEHNRLYWYRQTLGQGPEFLTYFQNEAQLEKSRLLSDRFSAERPKGSFSTLEIQRTEQGDSAMYLCASSVSGRAYEQYFGPGTRLTVT.

This clonotype was seen a handful of times. The V and J genes are TRBV29-1 and TRBJ2-2; 7 bases map to TRBD2. The CDR3 is 16 residues long. Germline V gene sequence: CDR1 SQVTM, CDR2 ANQGSEA. The ends lost 2 bases at V and 1 base at J; junction bases unmatched: 7. CDR3 in DNA: TGCAGCGTTGAAATAAATCGGGGGGTGAACACCGGGGAGCTGTTTTTT. Translating it yields CSVEINRGVNTGELFF.

This clonotype was seen a few times. The CDR3 loop reads CSAGVRTDYGYTF. CDR3 sequence (DNA): TGCAGTGCTGGAGTCAGGACGGATTATGGCTACACCTTC. The chain carries TRBV20-1 and TRBJ1-2, with D unresolved. The CDR3 is 13 amino acids. Germline lookup yields CDR1 DFQATT and CDR2 SNEGSKA (reference sequence). V was pared by 5 bases and J by 5 bases, with 15 bases between.

The chain uses TRBV10-3 and TRBJ1-5; D remains ambiguous. Trimming cost V 2 bases and J 7 bases, with 9 bases left between them. This CDR3 has 13 amino acids. In germline, CDR1 is ENHRY, CDR2 SYGVKD. The CDR3 region has the DNA TGTGCCATCAGTGAGAGTCAGGAACAGCCCCAGCATTTT. As protein: CAISESQEQPQHF.

The chain employs TRBV4-1 and TRBJ2-2; D could derive from TRBD1 or TRBD2 (6 bases each). V was shortened by 3 bases and J by 4 bases, with 15 bases between the two germline ends. This CDR3 region has 16 residues. Germline V gene lookup returns CDR1 MGHRA and CDR2 YSYEKL. The CDR3 protein is CASSHQGGFGTGELFF. The CDR3 bases are TGCGCCAGCAGCCACCAAGGGGGGTTTGGCACCGGGGAGCTGTTTTTT.

This chain uses TRBV10-3 with TRBJ2-7, with 10 bases fitting TRBD2. The CDR3 has 20 amino acids. V was clipped by 2 bases and J by 0 bases; unmatched bases: 16. Germline V gene data show CDR1 as ENHRY and CDR2 as SYGVKD. CDR3 in amino acids: CAISEKTSGLSNPHSYEQYF. Here the CDR3 DNA reads TGTGCCATCAGTGAGAAGACTAGCGGGTTGTCCAACCCACACTCCTACGAGCAGTACTTC.

A few counts support this clonotype. The gene calls are TRBV7-2 and TRBJ2-7; a possible D gene is TRBD2 (5 bases). The CDR3 covers 17 residues. V shed 2 bases and J shed 0 bases, with 17 bases lying between them. Per germline, CDR1 SGHTA and CDR2 FQGNSA. As DNA, the CDR3 is TGTGCCAGCAGCTTACGTCTGAGGCGGGCAGACTCCTACGAGCAGTACTTC. Its protein is CASSLRLRRADSYEQYF. The whole variable domain, filled in from reference TRBV7-2 and TRBJ2-7, reads GAGVSQSPSNKVTEKGKDVELRCDPISGHTALYWYRQSLGQGLEFLIYFQGNSAPDKSGLPSDRFSAERTGGSVSTLTIQRTQQEDSAVYLCASSLRLRRADSYEQYFGPGTRLTVT.

The chain is built from TRBV6-6 and TRBJ1-4; D not resolved. CDR3 length: 13 amino acids. Trimming left V 8 bases short and J 10 bases short, with 17 bases between. Germline-derived CDR1 and CDR2 are MNHNY and SVGAGI (reference sequence). CDR3 bases: TGTGCCAGCTCCACCCAGCTCGGTGGAAAACTGTTTTTT. Its translation: CASSTQLGGKLFF.

Concerning this clonotype: This could be a read error, since a much larger clone is one nucleotide away. The chain combines TRBV21-1 with TRBJ1-5; TRBD1 was called by the table and not checked on the DNA. TRBV21-1 is recorded as a pseudogene. This CDR3 has 13 residues. For the CDR3, the DNA is TGTGCCAGCAGCCCCCGAGGGTGGCGGCCCCAGCATTTT. Its translation is CASSPRGWRPQHF.

The V call is TRBV28, the J call TRBJ2-2, with D hard to call. V lost 3 bases to trimming and J lost 0 bases, with 8 bases between them. CDR1 MDHEN and CDR2 SYDVKM come from the germline V gene. The CDR3 contains 15 residues. The chain's CDR3 is CASSLQLTNTGELFF. As DNA, the CDR3 is TGTGCCAGCAGTTTGCAACTTACGAACACCGGGGAGCTGTTTTTT.

This clonotype has just a few counts. The DNA of the CDR3 is TGTGCCAGCAGTGGACTCGGACTCGACGCGGCCCGCTCCTACGAGCAGTACTTC. Its translation: CASSGLGLDAARSYEQYF. J is TRBJ2-7 and V is TRBV28; D may be TRBD2 (5 bases). Trimming removed 5 bases at V and 0 bases at J, with 23 bases between. This CDR3 has 18 amino acids. In germline, CDR1 is MDHEN, CDR2 SYDVKM.

This sequence joins TRBV24-1 and TRBJ2-5; TRBD2 aligns across 13 bases. Looked up from germline, CDR1 is KGHDR and CDR2 is SFDVKD. The J segment lost 5 bases and the V segment lost 4 bases, leaving 3 bases of the junction unmatched. The CDR3 extends over 15 amino acids. The CDR3 sequence: CATSDLLAGGETQYF. CDR3 sequence (DNA): TGTGCCACCAGTGACTTACTAGCGGGGGGGGAGACCCAGTACTTC.

V and J are TRBV15 and TRBJ2-7; D is possibly TRBD1 (5 bases). The CDR3 contains 14 residues. V lost 3 bases to trimming and J lost 0 bases, with 9 bases between them. The germline V gene encodes CDR1 LNHNV and CDR2 YYDKDF (reference sequence). This CDR3 reads CATSRDIPSYEQYF. The CDR3 DNA reads as TGTGCCACCAGCAGGGACATCCCCTCCTACGAGCAGTACTTC.

The CDR3 region is CSAAVRGVSDTQYF. The CDR3 DNA reads TGCAGCGCCGCCGTTAGAGGGGTTTCAGATACGCAGTATTTT. The chain carries TRBV29-1 and TRBJ2-3; tentatively, D is TRBD1 or TRBD2 (5 bases each). The CDR3 has 14 residues. V lost 7 bases to trimming and J lost 4 bases, with 18 bases between them. Germline-derived CDR1 and CDR2 are SQVTM and ANQGSEA.

The V gene is TRBV20-1, the J gene TRBJ2-7, with D tentatively TRBD1 (6 bases). The CDR3 spans 15 residues. The germline V gene encodes CDR1 DFQATT and CDR2 SNEGSKA (reference sequence). Trimming pared 6 bases from V and 2 bases from J, leaving 20 bases between. This CDR3 reads CSAQPTADRTYEQYF. Here the CDR3 DNA reads TGCAGTGCCCAACCGACTGCGGACAGAACCTACGAGCAGTACTTC.

This clonotype has a single count. The chain couples TRBV6-5 to TRBJ2-7; 10 nucleotides line up with TRBD1. The length of the CDR3 is 16 residues. Germline V lookup: CDR1 MNHEY, CDR2 SVGAGI. V lost 2 bases and J lost 2; bases outside the gene matches: 6. This CDR3 reads CASSYDRTGGTYEQYF. Here the CDR3 DNA reads TGTGCCAGCAGTTACGACCGGACAGGGGGGACCTACGAGCAGTACTTC.